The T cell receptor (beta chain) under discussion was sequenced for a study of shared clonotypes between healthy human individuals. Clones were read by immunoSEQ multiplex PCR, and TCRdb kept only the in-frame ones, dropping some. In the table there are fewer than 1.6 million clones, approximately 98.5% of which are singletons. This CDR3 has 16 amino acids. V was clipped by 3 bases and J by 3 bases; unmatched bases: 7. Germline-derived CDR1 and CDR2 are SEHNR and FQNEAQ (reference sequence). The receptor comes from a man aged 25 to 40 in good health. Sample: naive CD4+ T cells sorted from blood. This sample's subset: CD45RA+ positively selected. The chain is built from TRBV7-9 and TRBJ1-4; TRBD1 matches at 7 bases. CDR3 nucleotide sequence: TGTGCCAGCAGCTTGACACCTCAGGGGGCTAATGAAAAACTGTTTTTT. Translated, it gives CASSLTPQGANEKLFF.